The 8 T cell receptor beta chains reported below all come from one sample, sequenced in a study of T cell repertoires in cytomegalovirus infection. TCRdb ran MiXCR on the reads and lists one entry per CDR3 protein. The data show 300,000 or so distinct CDR3 sequences, with about 26% seen just once and around 14% held by the top ten. Sequencing was carried out using PBMCs. These receptors originate from a human donor in good health (CMV status not recorded). Some clones in this sample may be carry-over from other donors' samples.

The chain has TRBV12-3 or TRBV12-4 and TRBJ2-2; 9 bases align to TRBD1. The CDR3 contains 13 residues. Germline trimming cut 5 bases from V and 9 bases from J; bases unmatched to any gene: 4. CDR3 DNA sequence: TGTGCCAGCAGTGGGGACAGGGCCCGGGAGCTGTTTTTT. Residues: CASSGDRARELFF.

The gene calls are TRBV19 and TRBJ2-1, with 12 bases identical to TRBD2. The CDR3 length is 16 residues. Germline V lookup: CDR1 LNHDA, CDR2 SQIVND (reference sequence). V shed 4 bases, J shed 6 bases, and the junction held 7 bases outside the gene matches. The CDR3 loop reads CASSKTSGSAANEQFF. The CDR3 DNA follows: TGTGCCAGTAGTAAGACTAGCGGGAGTGCGGCCAATGAGCAGTTCTTC.

This chain connects TRBV6-5 to TRBJ2-5; no clear D. Germline V gene data show CDR1 as MNHEY and CDR2 as SVGAGI. Deletions cut 1 base from V and 4 bases from J, with 10 bases between. The CDR3 is 14 amino acids. The CDR3, as DNA: TGTGCCAGCAGTTACTTGGGTCCGGGAGAGACCCAGTACTTC. As protein: CASSYLGPGETQYF.

The V gene is TRBV24-1, the J gene TRBJ2-7; maybe TRBD1 (6 bases). Trimming removed 4 bases at V and 5 bases at J, with 17 bases between. This CDR3 contains 15 residues. In germline, CDR1 is KGHDR, CDR2 SFDVKD. CDR3 protein: CATSDHATGNHEQYF. Written as DNA, the CDR3 is TGTGCCACCAGTGACCACGCAACAGGGAACCACGAGCAGTACTTC.

This clonotype was counted at least ten times. The V call is TRBV6-5, the J call TRBJ2-7; TRBD2 might be the D (6 bases). CDR1 is MNHEY and CDR2 is SVGAGI in the germline V gene. V dropped 2 bases and J dropped 2 bases, with 13 bases sitting between them. The CDR3 is 15 residues long. CDR3 loop: CASSYGGGLPYEQYF. In DNA form, the CDR3 reads TGTGCCAGCAGTTACGGGGGAGGTTTGCCCTACGAGCAGTACTTC.

This clonotype was found many times. The chain employs TRBV7-8 and TRBJ1-1; possibly TRBD1 for D (5 bases). V shed 1 base and J shed 1 base, with 10 bases lying between them. This CDR3 contains 15 residues. Germline CDR1 is SGHVS and CDR2 is FQNEAQ. In DNA, the CDR3 is TGTGCCAGCAGCTTAGAGTGGAGGGGGAACACTGAAGCTTTCTTT. Protein sequence: CASSLEWRGNTEAFF.

The chain employs TRBV12-3 or TRBV12-4 and TRBJ1-1; no firm D call. The V end lost 3 bases, the J end lost 6 bases, and 8 bases lay between the germline ends. The CDR3 sequence is 12 residues long. CDR3 bases: TGTGCCAGCAGTTTCGCTTCTTCTGAAGCTTTCTTT. Protein product: CASSFASSEAFF.

V and J are TRBV7-8 and TRBJ2-2, with D maybe TRBD2 (6 bases). CDR3 length: 15 amino acids. The germline V and J ends were trimmed by 3 bases and 1 base, with 9 bases remaining between them. The germline gives CDR1 SGHVS, CDR2 FQNEAQ. The CDR3 nucleotides read TGTGCCAGCAGCTTGGCGGGGTGGAACACCGGGGAGCTGTTTTTT. This encodes CASSLAGWNTGELFF. The full variable domain, its missing parts supplied by reference TRBV7-8 and TRBJ2-2, is GAGVSQSPRYKVAKRGQDVALRCDPISGHVSLFWYQQALGQGPEFLTYFQNEAQLDKSGLPSDRFFAERPEGSVSTLKIQRTQQEDSAVYLCASSLAGWNTGELFFGEGSRLTVL.